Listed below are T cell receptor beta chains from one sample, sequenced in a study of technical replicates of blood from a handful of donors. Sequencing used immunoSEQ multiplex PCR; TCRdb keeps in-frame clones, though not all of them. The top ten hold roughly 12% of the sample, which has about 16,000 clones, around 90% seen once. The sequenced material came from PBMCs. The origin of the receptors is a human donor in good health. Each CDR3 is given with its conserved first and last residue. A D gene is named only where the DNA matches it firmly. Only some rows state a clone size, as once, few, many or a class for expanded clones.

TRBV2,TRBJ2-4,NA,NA,TGTGCCACAAGGACGGGACTTAGCCAAAACATTCAGTACTTC,CATRTGLSQNIQYF
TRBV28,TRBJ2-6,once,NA,TGTGCCATACAGGGACCCGGGTCCGGGGCCAACGTCCTGACTTTC,CAIQGPGSGANVLTF
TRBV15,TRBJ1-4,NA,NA,TGTGCCACCAGCAGAGACAGGGGTAATGAAAAACTGTTTTTT,CATSRDRGNEKLFF
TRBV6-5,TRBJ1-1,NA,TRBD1,TGTGCCAGCAGTGGCCCGGGACAGGGTTTCACTGAAGCTTTCTTT,CASSGPGQGFTEAFF
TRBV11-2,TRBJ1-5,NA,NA,TGTGCCAGCAGTCAGGTCACGGGAACCCATAGCAATCAGCCCCAGCATTTT,CASSQVTGTHSNQPQHF
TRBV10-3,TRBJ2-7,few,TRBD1,TGTGCCATCAGGCAGACAGGGGACTTCTACGAGCAGTACTTC,CAIRQTGDFYEQYF
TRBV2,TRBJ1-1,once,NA,TGTGCCAGCAGTGACCCAGGGATGGGCGATATGAACACTGAAGCTTTCTTT,CASSDPGMGDMNTEAFF
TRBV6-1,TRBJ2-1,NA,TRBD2,TGTGCCAGCAGTGGGCGGGAGAATGAGCAGTTCTTC,CASSGRENEQFF
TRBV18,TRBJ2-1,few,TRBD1,TGTGCCAGCTCACTGGACAGGGGTGGTAATGAGCAGTTCTTC,CASSLDRGGNEQFF
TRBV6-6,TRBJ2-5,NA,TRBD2,TGTGCCAGCAGTTACTCGGTACCGGGGGGGGCAGAGACCCAGTACTTC,CASSYSVPGGAETQYF
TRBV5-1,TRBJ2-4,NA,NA,TGCGCCAGCAGCTTGGGTCTAGCCAAAAACATTCAGTACTTC,CASSLGLAKNIQYF
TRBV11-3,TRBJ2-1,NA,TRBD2,TGTGCCAGCAGCCGGGGACTAGCGGGAGGGCATGAGCAGTTCTTC,CASSRGLAGGHEQFF
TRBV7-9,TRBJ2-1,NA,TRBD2,TGTGCCAGCAGCTTAGGAGCGGGAGGGATCCATGAGCAGTTCTTC,CASSLGAGGIHEQFF
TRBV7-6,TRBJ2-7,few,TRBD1,TGTGCCAGCAGCTGGACGTCGGGACAGACCTACGAGCAGTACTTC,CASSWTSGQTYEQYF
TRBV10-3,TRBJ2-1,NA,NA,TGTGCCATCACCGACCCGGGAAGGGCTGGCTACAATGAGCAGTTCTTC,CAITDPGRAGYNEQFF
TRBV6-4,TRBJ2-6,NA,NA,TGTGCCAGCAGTGAAGGGGCATTCTCTGGGGCCAACGTCCTGACTTTC,CASSEGAFSGANVLTF
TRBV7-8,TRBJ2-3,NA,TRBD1,TGTGCCAGCAGCGACAGGGTCCTGGCAGATACGCAGTATTTT,CASSDRVLADTQYF
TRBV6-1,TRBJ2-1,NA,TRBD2,TGTGCCAGCAGTGAGTGGAGCGGGAGGGCGACAGGTGAGCAGTTCTTC,CASSEWSGRATGEQFF
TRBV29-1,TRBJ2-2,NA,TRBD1,TGCAGCGTTAGTCAGGGGGCCGGGGAGCTGTTTTTT,CSVSQGAGELFF
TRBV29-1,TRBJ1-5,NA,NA,TGCAGCGTTGCGGGGGAGGGCAATCAGCCCCAGCATTTT,CSVAGEGNQPQHF
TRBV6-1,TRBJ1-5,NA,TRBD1,TGTGCCAGCAGTGGAGACAGGGTTGATCAGCCCCAGCATTTT,CASSGDRVDQPQHF
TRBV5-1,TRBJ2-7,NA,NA,TGCGCCAGCAGGCTTGTCCTCGCTTTGGACAGCTACGAGCAGTACTTC,CASRLVLALDSYEQYF
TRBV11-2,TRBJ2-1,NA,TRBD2,TGTGCCAGCAGCTTAGTTTCCGGGACTAGCGGCTACAATGAGCAGTTCTTC,CASSLVSGTSGYNEQFF
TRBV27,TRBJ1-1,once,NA,TGTGCCAGCAGCTTCGGGAATGGATTGAACACTGAAGCTTTCTTT,CASSFGNGLNTEAFF
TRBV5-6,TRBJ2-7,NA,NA,TGTGCCAGCAGCTTACTACTAGGGGGAGGGCTCTACGAGCAGTACTTC,CASSLLLGGGLYEQYF
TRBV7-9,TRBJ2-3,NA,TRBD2,TGTGCCAGCAGCCGACCAAAAGCGGGAGGTCCAGATACGCAGTATTTT,CASSRPKAGGPDTQYF
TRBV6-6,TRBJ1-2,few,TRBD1,TGTGCCAGCAACGGACAGGCGATAAACTATGGCTACACCTTC,CASNGQAINYGYTF
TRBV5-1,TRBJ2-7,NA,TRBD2,TGCGCCAGCAGCTTATCCGGGACTAGCGGAGGAAGCTCCTACGAGCAGTACTTC,CASSLSGTSGGSSYEQYF
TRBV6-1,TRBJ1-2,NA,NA,TGTGCCAGCAGTGAAGGGTTGGGGAGGAACTATGGCTACACCTTC,CASSEGLGRNYGYTF
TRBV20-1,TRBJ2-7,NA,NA,TGCAGTGCTAACCAGGGTTACGAGCAGTACTTC,CSANQGYEQYF
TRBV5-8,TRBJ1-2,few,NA,TGTGCCAGCAGCTTACAGGGTTGGGCTAACTATGGCTACACCTTC,CASSLQGWANYGYTF
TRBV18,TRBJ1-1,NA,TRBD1,TGTGCCAGCTCATCATCGACAGGGATCGGCACTGAAGCTTTCTTT,CASSSSTGIGTEAFF
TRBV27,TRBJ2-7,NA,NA,TGTGCCAGCAGACCTGAGCTAGTTTCCCCCTACGAGCAGTACTTC,CASRPELVSPYEQYF
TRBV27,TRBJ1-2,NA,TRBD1,TGTGCCAGCAGTTCCAAACTCCCTAGACAGGGCGAACGCGCTAACTATGGCTACACCTTC,CASSSKLPRQGERANYGYTF
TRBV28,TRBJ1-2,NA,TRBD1,TGTGCCAGCACGTTACCGACAGGGATGGTTGATGGCTACACCTTC,CASTLPTGMVDGYTF
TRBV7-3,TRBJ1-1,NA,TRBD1,TGTGCCAGCAGCTTAACGCCCCAAGGACAGGGGGCGGGGGACACTGAAGCTTTCTTT,CASSLTPQGQGAGDTEAFF
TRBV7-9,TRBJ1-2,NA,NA,TGTGCCAGCCGCGCGGGGGGTAGTTCGAAATCAGGCTACACCTTC,CASRAGGSSKSGYTF
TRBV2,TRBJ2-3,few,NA,TGTGCCAGCAGGGGTAGCGGCTACACAGATACGCAGTATTTT,CASRGSGYTDTQYF
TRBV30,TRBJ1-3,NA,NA,TGTGCCTGGAGTTCCCTCTCTGGAAACACCATATATTTT,CAWSSLSGNTIYF
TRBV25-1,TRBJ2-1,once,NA,TGTGCCAGCAGTGAATGGGGCGTAAGGGACAATGAGCAGTTCTTC,CASSEWGVRDNEQFF
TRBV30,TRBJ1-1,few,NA,TGTGCCTGGAGTGTACGGGGTTTGAACACTGAAGCTTTCTTT,CAWSVRGLNTEAFF
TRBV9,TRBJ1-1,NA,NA,TGTGCCAGCAGCGTAGTGGAGGGTGGGACTGAAGCTTTCTTT,CASSVVEGGTEAFF
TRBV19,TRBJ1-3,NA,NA,TGTGCCAGTTCCCGTGGGGGCAGTTCCCGAAGTGCTGGAAACACCATATATTTT,CASSRGGSSRSAGNTIYF
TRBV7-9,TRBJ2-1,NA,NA,TGTGCCAGCAGCTCCAACAGGGACGGCAATGAGCAGTTCTTC,CASSSNRDGNEQFF
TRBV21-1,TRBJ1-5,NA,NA,TGTGCCAGCAGCCCTTGGGACAGGGGCGGTTGCAATCAGCCCCAGCATTTT,CASSPWDRGGCNQPQHF
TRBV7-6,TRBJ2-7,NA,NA,TGTGCCAGCAGCTTAGCGCAGGACTCTTTATCCTACGAGCAGTACTTC,CASSLAQDSLSYEQYF
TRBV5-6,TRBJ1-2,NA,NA,TGTGCCAGCAGCTTTTTCGGTTCAATCGATAACTATGGCTACACCTTC,CASSFFGSIDNYGYTF
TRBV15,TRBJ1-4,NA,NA,TGTGCCACCAGCAGAGGCGAGAGCAATGAAAAACTGTTTTTT,CATSRGESNEKLFF
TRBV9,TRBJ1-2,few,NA,TGTGCCAGCAGCACATCCGTCGACCGACAAAACTATGGCTACACCTTC,CASSTSVDRQNYGYTF
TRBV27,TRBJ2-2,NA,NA,TGTGCCAGCAGTTTGGGGGGTCTTGGGGAGCTGTTTTTT,CASSLGGLGELFF
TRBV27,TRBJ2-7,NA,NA,TGTGCCAGCATGTCAGGCCTCTACGAGCAGTACTTC,CASMSGLYEQYF
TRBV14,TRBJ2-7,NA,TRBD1,TGTGCCAGCAGCCACGGGACAGGGCAGTTCTACGAGCAGTACTTC,CASSHGTGQFYEQYF
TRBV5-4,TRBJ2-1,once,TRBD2,TGTGCCAGCAGCCCCAGTGCGACTAGCGGGAGGGCCAATGAGCAGTTCTTC,CASSPSATSGRANEQFF
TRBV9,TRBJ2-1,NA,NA,TGTGCCAGCAGCTCGGGACTTGTGTACAATGAGCAGTTCTTC,CASSSGLVYNEQFF
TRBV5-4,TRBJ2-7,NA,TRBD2,TGTGCCAGCAGCTTCAGTGTTGCGGGAGGCCTAGGCGAGCAGTACTTC,CASSFSVAGGLGEQYF
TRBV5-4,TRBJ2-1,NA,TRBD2,TGTGCCAGCAGCCCGGGACTAGCGGGAGATGGGGCCTACAATGAGCAGTTCTTC,CASSPGLAGDGAYNEQFF
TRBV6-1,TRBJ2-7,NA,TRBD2,TGTGCCAGCAGTGACGGGGGGACGACTTCCTACGAGCAGTACTTC,CASSDGGTTSYEQYF
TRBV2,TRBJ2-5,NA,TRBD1,TGTGCCAGCAGCCCGGACAGGGGGGCGGAGACCCAGTACTTC,CASSPDRGAETQYF